Shown below are 2 T cell receptor beta chains from a single sample sequenced in a study of T-cell reconstitution after alpha-beta-depleted transplantation in children. TCRbeta library construction was performed incorporating unique molecular identifiers. In TCRdb, the PCR reads were re-called with MiXCR into one record per CDR3 protein. Of 550,000 to 800,000 distinct CDR3 sequences detected, 10% to 15% appear once; the ten largest clones hold about 0.77%. Source: PBMCs, taken before TCRalphabeta/CD19-depleted stem cell transplant. The source is a girl aged 2 to 9 with congenital amegakaryocytic thrombocytopenia, due to receive a stem cell transplant.

This clonotype occurred many times. The genes are TRBV12-3 or TRBV12-4 and TRBJ1-5; 9 positions match TRBD1. The CDR3 sequence is 15 residues long. Trimming removed 5 bases from V and 2 bases from J; junction bases left unmatched: 4. The CDR3 sequence is CASSEDRGGNQPQHF. CDR3 sequence (DNA): TGTGCCAGCAGTGAGGACAGGGGAGGCAATCAGCCCCAGCATTTT.

This chain links TRBV12-3 or TRBV12-4 with TRBJ1-3; 9 bases are a match to TRBD1. The V segment lost 6 bases and the J segment 7 bases; nucleotides outside the gene matches: 4. The CDR3 runs to 13 residues. The CDR3 loop reads CASRGTGMNTIYF. CDR3 coding DNA: TGTGCCAGCAGAGGGACAGGGATGAACACCATATATTTT.